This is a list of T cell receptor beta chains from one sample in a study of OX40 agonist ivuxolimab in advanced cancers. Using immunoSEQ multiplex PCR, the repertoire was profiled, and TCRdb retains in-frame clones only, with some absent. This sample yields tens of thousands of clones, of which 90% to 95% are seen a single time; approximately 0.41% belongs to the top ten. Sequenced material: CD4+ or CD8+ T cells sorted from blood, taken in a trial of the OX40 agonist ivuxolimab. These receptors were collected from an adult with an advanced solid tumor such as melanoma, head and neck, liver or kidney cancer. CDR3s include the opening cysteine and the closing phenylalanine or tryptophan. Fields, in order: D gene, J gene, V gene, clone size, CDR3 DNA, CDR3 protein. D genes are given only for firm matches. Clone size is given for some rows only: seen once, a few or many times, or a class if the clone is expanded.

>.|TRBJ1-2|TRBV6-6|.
TGTGCCAGCAGCCCAGGGAAGGTCGTAAGGGGCTACACCTTC
CASSPGKVVRGYTF
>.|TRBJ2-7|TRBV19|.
TGTGCCAGTAGTATGACAGGTTTCAGGTACGAGCAGTACTTC
CASSMTGFRYEQYF
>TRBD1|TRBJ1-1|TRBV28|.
TGTGCCTCCAGGGGGTGGAGGAACACTGAAGCTTTCTTT
CASRGWRNTEAFF
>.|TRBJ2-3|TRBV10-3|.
TGTGCCATCAGTGGGGACTTAACGGCAGATACGCAGTATTTT
CAISGDLTADTQYF
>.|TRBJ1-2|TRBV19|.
TGTGCCAGTACTCCCCGGGACGTTGACTATGGCTACACCTTC
CASTPRDVDYGYTF
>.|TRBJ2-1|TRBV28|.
TGTGCCAGCTATAAAATTGGTGAGCAGTTCTTC
CASYKIGEQFF
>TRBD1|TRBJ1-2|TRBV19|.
TGTGCCAGTAGTATAGCCCGACAGGGCGGAGGCTACACCTTC
CASSIARQGGGYTF
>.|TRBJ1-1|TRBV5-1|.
TGCGCCAGCAGCTTGACAGGGCCTAGGGGTGAAGCTTTCTTT
CASSLTGPRGEAFF
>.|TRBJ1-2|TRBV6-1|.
TGTGCCAGCAGTGAATCGGCGAAGAGAGATGGCTACACCTTC
CASSESAKRDGYTF
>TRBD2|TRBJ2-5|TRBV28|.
TGTGCCAGTAGAAGCGGGGGGGGCCTTGAGACCCAGTACTTC
CASRSGGGLETQYF
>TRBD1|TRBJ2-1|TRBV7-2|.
TGTGCCAGCAGCCTGGGACAGGGCTCCTACAATGAGCAGTTCTTC
CASSLGQGSYNEQFF
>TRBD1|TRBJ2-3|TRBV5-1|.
TGCGCCAGCAGCACGGGGCCTCAGGGGGCCACAGATACGCAGTATTTT
CASSTGPQGATDTQYF
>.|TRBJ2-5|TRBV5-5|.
TGTGCCAGCAACTTGATGACAGAACAAGAGACCCAGTACTTC
CASNLMTEQETQYF
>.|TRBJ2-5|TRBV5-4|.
TGTGCCAGCAGCCCGGGGTGGGTTCCTGAGACCCAGTACTTC
CASSPGWVPETQYF
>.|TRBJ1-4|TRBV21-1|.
TGTGCCAGCAGCAGCCCCGGTGACAGGGCCCTGTTTTTT
CASSSPGDRALFF
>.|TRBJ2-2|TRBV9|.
TGTGCCAGCAGTGTACTCCCCGGGGGTACCGGGGAGCTGTTTTTT
CASSVLPGGTGELFF
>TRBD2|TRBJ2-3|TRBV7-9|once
TGTGCCAGCAGCTTAGCCGGGGGGGATACGCAGTATTTT
CASSLAGGDTQYF
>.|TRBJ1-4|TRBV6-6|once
TGTGCCAGCAGGTACAGAGCAACTAATGAAAAACTGTTTTTT
CASRYRATNEKLFF
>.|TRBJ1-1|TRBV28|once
TGTGCCAGCGTCTCAAACACTGAAGCTTTCTTT
CASVSNTEAFF
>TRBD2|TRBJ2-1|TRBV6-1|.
TGTGCCAGCAGTGCCCAGACTAGCGGTGAGCAGTTCTTC
CASSAQTSGEQFF
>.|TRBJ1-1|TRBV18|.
TGTGCCAGCTCACCAAGACGCTCTGTTGACACTGAAGCTTTCTTT
CASSPRRSVDTEAFF
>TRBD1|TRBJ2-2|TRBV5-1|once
TGCGCCAGCAAAACAGGGGTCACCGGGGAGCTGTTTTTT
CASKTGVTGELFF
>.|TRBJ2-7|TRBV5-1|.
TGCGCCAGCAGCTCAGCCCTAGTCGGGGAGAGCTCCTACGAGCAGTACTTC
CASSSALVGESSYEQYF
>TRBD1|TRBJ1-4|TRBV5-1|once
TGCGCCAGCGGGACAGTTTCTAATGAAAAACTGTTTTTT
CASGTVSNEKLFF
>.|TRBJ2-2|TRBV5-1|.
TGCGCCAGCAGCTGGGGATTTAGAGGCGCGAACACCGGGGAGCTGTTTTTT
CASSWGFRGANTGELFF
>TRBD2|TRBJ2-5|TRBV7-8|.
TGTGCCAGCAGCTTATTCTTGTCTAGCGGGACGAGGGAGACCCAGTACTTC
CASSLFLSSGTRETQYF
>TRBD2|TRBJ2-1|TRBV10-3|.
TGTGCCATCAGGACTAGCGGGAGGGACAATGAGCAGTTCTTC
CAIRTSGRDNEQFF
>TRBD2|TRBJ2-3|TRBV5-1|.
TGCGCCAGCAGCTTATGGGGGACTAGCGCGACAGATACGCAGTATTTT
CASSLWGTSATDTQYF
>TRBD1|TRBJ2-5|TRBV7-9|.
TGTGCCAGCAGCCCTAGGGACAGGGGCCAAGAGACCCAGTACTTC
CASSPRDRGQETQYF
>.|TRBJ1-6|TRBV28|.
TGTGCCAGCAGTCCCCTTCGGCAGGGTGGTTCACCCCTCCACTTT
CASSPLRQGGSPLHF
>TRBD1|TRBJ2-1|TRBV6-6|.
TGTGCCAGCAGTTACAACGTTCGGACAGGCGACAATGAGCAGTTCTTC
CASSYNVRTGDNEQFF
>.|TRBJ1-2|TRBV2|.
TGTGCCAGCAGTGAAGCGTATTTAGGCTATGGCTACACCTTC
CASSEAYLGYGYTF
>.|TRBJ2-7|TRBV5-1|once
TGCGCCAGCAGAATAGGGGTTGGTTACGAGCAGTACTTC
CASRIGVGYEQYF
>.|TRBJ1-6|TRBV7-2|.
TGTGCCAGCAGCAAAAATAACTATAATTCACCCCTCCACTTT
CASSKNNYNSPLHF
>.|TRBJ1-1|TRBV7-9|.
TGTGCCAGCAGCTTCAGGGGCTTAGGGACTGAAGCTTTCTTT
CASSFRGLGTEAFF
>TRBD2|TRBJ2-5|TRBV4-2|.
TGTGCCAGCAGCCAAGTTGAAGCGGGGGGGCGCCAAGAGACCCAGTACTTC
CASSQVEAGGRQETQYF